This record concerns one T cell receptor (beta chain) sequence. Germline V gene lookup returns CDR1 MNHEY and CDR2 SMNVEV (reference sequence). V dropped 2 bases and J dropped 1; count of bases not matched to a gene: 6. This CDR3 contains 17 residues. Only CD45RO-negative cells positively selected for CCR7 counted as naive CD8 cells, so terminally differentiated effector memory CD45RA+ cells were excluded. This record belongs to a study of shared clonotypes between healthy human individuals. Assay: immunoSEQ multiplex PCR; the TCRdb copy retains only in-frame clones and omits some. In the table there are around 2,000,000 clones, approximately 94% of which are singletons.

This TCR was recovered from a man between 18 and 35 years old in good health. The chain has TRBV27 and TRBJ2-5; TRBD2 matches 11 bases. Sequences were obtained from naive CD8+ T cells sorted from blood. CDR3 loop: CASSLIPLAGGQETQYF. The CDR3 nucleotides are TGTGCCAGCAGTTTAATCCCGCTAGCGGGGGGCCAAGAGACCCAGTACTTC.